This is a list of T cell receptor beta chains from one sample in a study of a mutant IDH1 vaccine in newly diagnosed glioma. No antigen has been identified for these receptors. Sequenced by immunoSEQ multiplex PCR; TCRdb stores in-frame clones only, minus some. The sample has 70,000 to 100,000 clones, more than 85% seen once. The material sequenced was PBMCs, taken from a glioma patient whose treatment included an IDH1 peptide vaccine. The origin of the receptors is a woman between 45 and 60 years old with glioma. Both conserved end residues are part of each CDR3. Each record gives: J gene, D gene, clone size, V gene, CDR3 protein, CDR3 DNA. D genes are given only for firm matches. Expanded clones are given a class, and other clones once, few, many or no size at all.

TRBJ2-5,NA,NA,TRBV7-9,CASSFWTLQETQYF,TGTGCCAGCAGCTTCTGGACCCTCCAAGAGACCCAGTACTTC
TRBJ2-5,NA,NA,TRBV5-1,CASSSGGREETQYF,TGCGCCAGCAGCTCTGGAGGCAGGGAGGAGACCCAGTACTTC
TRBJ1-1,NA,NA,TRBV7-9,CASSLSAEAFF,TGTGCCAGCAGCCTTAGCGCTGAAGCTTTCTTT
TRBJ2-5,NA,NA,TRBV10-2,CATNVGDAKMETQYF,TGCGCCACCAACGTTGGGGATGCCAAAATGGAGACCCAGTACTTC
TRBJ2-7,NA,NA,TRBV28,CASSLNTQGTYEQYF,TGTGCCAGCAGTTTAAATACCCAGGGAACCTACGAGCAGTACTTC
TRBJ1-1,NA,NA,TRBV10-3,CAISESGSLNTEAFF,TGTGCCATCAGTGAGTCGGGCAGTCTGAACACTGAAGCTTTCTTT
TRBJ2-7,NA,NA,TRBV5-1,CASSRVRDPFQEQYF,TGCGCCAGCAGCCGAGTACGGGACCCTTTTCAAGAGCAGTACTTC
TRBJ1-2,NA,NA,TRBV28,CASSLDRINYGYTF,TGTGCCAGCAGTCTAGACAGGATAAACTATGGCTACACCTTC
TRBJ2-1,TRBD2,NA,TRBV9,CASSRPGSSGRNEQFF,TGTGCCAGCAGCCGCCCGGGGTCTAGCGGGAGAAATGAGCAGTTCTTC
TRBJ1-3,NA,once,TRBV7-2,CASSLGISGNTIYF,TGTGCCAGCAGCCTCGGGATCTCTGGAAACACCATATATTTT
TRBJ2-5,NA,NA,TRBV28,CASRTPGGRETQYF,TGTGCCAGCAGAACCCCTGGCGGCCGGGAGACCCAGTACTTC
TRBJ2-7,NA,NA,TRBV18,CASSYPPGDYEQYF,TGTGCCAGCTCGTATCCCCCCGGGGACTACGAGCAGTACTTC
TRBJ2-7,NA,NA,TRBV2,CASSEFGTSYEQYF,TGTGCCAGCAGTGAATTCGGGACCTCCTACGAGCAGTACTTC
TRBJ1-2,NA,NA,TRBV2,CASNLIRGYTF,TGTGCCAGCAATTTGATTAGAGGCTACACCTTC
TRBJ2-5,TRBD1,NA,TRBV30,CAWSRGTGQETQYF,TGTGCCTGGAGTAGGGGGACAGGGCAAGAGACCCAGTACTTC
TRBJ2-7,NA,once,TRBV20-1,CSAILLYEQYF,TGCAGTGCTATACTACTTTACGAGCAGTACTTC
TRBJ1-3,NA,NA,TRBV30,CAWSVLGAGNTIYF,TGTGCCTGGAGTGTGCTTGGGGCGGGAAACACCATATATTTT
TRBJ2-1,NA,NA,TRBV9,CASSGGEYNEQFF,TGTGCCAGCAGCGGGGGGGAGTACAATGAGCAGTTCTTC